This T cell receptor (beta chain) was recovered during a study of OX40 agonist ivuxolimab in advanced cancers. Study-wide results and limits: Average numbers of expanded clones were greater in CD8+ T cells than in CD4+.

Using immunoSEQ multiplex PCR, the repertoire was profiled, and TCRdb retains in-frame clones only, with some absent. The sample shows 25,000 to 30,000 clones, 80% of them seen only once. In regard to this clone: The antigen is not known.

The CDR3 extends over 15 amino acids. The germline CDR1 and CDR2 sequences are KGHSY and FQNENV. Trimming took off 0 bases at V and 2 bases at J, with 11 bases between the two ends. The sample was CD4+ or CD8+ T cells sorted from blood, taken in a trial of the OX40 agonist ivuxolimab. V and J are TRBV16 and TRBJ2-7; TRBD2 might be the D (6 bases). The sequence was collected from an adult with an advanced solid tumor such as melanoma, head and neck, liver or kidney cancer. The CDR3 DNA follows: TGTGCCAGCAGCCAATCGGGCGGGGTCGCCTACGAGCAGTACTTC. This codes for CASSQSGGVAYEQYF.